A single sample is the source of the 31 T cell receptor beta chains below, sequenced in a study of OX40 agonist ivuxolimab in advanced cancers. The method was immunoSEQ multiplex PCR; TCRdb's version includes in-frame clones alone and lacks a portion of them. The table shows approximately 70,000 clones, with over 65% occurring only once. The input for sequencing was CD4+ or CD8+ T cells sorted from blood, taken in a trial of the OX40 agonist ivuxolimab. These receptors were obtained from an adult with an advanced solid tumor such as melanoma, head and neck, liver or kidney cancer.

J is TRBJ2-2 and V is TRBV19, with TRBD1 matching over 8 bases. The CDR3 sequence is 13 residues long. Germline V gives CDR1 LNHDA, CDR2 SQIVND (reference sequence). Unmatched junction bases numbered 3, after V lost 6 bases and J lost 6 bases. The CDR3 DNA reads TGTGCCAGTAGGAACAGGGGGGCCGGGGAGCTGTTTTTT. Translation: CASRNRGAGELFF.

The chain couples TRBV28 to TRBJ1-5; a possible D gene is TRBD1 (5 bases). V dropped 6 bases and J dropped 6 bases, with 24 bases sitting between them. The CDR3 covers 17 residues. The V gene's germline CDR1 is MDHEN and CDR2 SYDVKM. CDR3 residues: CASSTPPRVRSSQPQHF. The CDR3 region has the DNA TGTGCCAGCAGCACCCCCCCCAGGGTTCGTTCTAGTCAGCCCCAGCATTTT.

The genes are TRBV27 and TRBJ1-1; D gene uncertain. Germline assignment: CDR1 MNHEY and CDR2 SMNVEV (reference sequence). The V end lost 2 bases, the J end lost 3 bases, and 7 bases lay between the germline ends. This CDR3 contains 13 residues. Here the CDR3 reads CASSLNSYTEAFF. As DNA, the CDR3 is TGTGCCAGCAGTTTAAACAGCTACACTGAAGCTTTCTTT.

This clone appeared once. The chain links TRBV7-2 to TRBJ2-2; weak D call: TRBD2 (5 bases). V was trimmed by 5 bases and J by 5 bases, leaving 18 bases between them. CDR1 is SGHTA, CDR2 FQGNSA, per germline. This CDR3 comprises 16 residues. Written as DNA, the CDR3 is TGTGCCAGCAGCCCTCGAGCGGCGAGCTTAACCGGGGAGCTGTTTTTT. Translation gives CASSPRAASLTGELFF. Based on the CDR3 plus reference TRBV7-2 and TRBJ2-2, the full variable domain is GAGVSQSPSNKVTEKGKDVELRCDPISGHTALYWYRQSLGQGLEFLIYFQGNSAPDKSGLPSDRFSAERTGGSVSTLTIQRTQQEDSAVYLCASSPRAASLTGELFFGEGSRLTVL.

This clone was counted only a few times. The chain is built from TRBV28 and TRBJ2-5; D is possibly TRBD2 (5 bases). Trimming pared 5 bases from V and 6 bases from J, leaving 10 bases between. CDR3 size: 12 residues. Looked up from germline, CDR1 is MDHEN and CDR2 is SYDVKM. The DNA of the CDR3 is TGTGCCAGCAGTCCCGGGGTCAAGACCCAGTACTTC. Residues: CASSPGVKTQYF.

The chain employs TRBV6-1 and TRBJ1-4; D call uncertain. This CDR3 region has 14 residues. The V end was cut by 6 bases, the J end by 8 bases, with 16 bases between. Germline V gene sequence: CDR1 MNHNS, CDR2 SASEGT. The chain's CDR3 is CASSRKGENEKLFF. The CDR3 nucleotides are TGTGCCAGCAGCCGAAAGGGAGAGAACGAAAAACTGTTTTTT.

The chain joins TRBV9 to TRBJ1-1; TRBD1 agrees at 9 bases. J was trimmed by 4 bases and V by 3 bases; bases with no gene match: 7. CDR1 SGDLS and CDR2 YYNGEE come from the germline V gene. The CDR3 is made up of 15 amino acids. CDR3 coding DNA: TGTGCCAGCAGCGGGAGCCGGGACAGGGTCACTGAAGCTTTCTTT. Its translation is CASSGSRDRVTEAFF.

Here the CDR3 DNA reads TGTGCCAGCAGCTTTGACGGAGTTTCTTCTTACTCTGGGGCCAACGTCCTGACTTTC. Translation: CASSFDGVSSYSGANVLTF. The V gene is TRBV7-8, the J gene TRBJ2-6, with D hard to call. Trimming cost V 3 bases and J 0 bases, with 18 bases left between them. The CDR3 consists of 19 residues. Germline-derived CDR1 and CDR2 are SGHVS and FQNEAQ.

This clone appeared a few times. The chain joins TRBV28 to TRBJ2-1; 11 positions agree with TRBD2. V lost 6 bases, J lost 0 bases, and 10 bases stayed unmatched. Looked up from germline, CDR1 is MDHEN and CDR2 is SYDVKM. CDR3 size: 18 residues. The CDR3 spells CASSRGTSGRSSYNEQFF. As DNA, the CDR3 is TGTGCCAGCAGCCGCGGGACTAGCGGTAGGAGCTCCTACAATGAGCAGTTCTTC. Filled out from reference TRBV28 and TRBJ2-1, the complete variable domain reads DVKVTQSSRYLVKRTGEKVFLECVQDMDHENMFWYRQDPGLGLRLIYFSYDVKMKEKGDIPEGYSVSREKKERFSLILESASTNQTSMYLCASSRGTSGRSSYNEQFFGPGTRLTVL.

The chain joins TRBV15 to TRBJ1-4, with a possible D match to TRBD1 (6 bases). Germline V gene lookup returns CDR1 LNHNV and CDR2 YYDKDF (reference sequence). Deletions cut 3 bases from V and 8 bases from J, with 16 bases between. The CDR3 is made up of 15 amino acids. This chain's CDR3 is CATSSLTGLTEKLFF. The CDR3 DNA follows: TGTGCCACCAGCAGCTTGACAGGCCTTACCGAAAAACTGTTTTTT.

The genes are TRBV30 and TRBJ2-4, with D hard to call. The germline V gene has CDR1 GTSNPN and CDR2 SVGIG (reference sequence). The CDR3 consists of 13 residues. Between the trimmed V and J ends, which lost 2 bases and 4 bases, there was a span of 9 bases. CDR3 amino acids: CAWSPGLKNIQYF. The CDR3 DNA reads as TGTGCCTGGAGTCCGGGCCTTAAAAACATTCAGTACTTC.

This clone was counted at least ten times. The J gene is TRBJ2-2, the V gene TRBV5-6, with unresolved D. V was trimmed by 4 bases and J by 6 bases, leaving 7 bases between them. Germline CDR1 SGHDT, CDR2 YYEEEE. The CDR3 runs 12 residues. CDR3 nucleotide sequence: TGTGCCAGCAGCCCTTATTCCGGGGAGCTGTTTTTT. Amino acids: CASSPYSGELFF.

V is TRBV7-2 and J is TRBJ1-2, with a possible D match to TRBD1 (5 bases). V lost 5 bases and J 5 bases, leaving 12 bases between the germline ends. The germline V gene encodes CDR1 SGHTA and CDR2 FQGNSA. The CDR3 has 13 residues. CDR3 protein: CASSRDGFYGYTF. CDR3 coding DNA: TGTGCCAGCAGCCGGGACGGGTTTTATGGCTACACCTTC.

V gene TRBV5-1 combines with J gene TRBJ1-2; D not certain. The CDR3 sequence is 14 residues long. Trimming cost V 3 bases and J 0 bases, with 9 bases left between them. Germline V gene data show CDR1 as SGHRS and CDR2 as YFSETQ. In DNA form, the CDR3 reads TGCGCCAGCAGCTGGACCGGGACTAACTATGGCTACACCTTC. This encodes CASSWTGTNYGYTF.

The CDR3 protein is CAWSVDSFSLSYEQYF. The CDR3 region has the DNA TGTGCCTGGAGTGTGGACAGCTTTTCTTTATCCTACGAGCAGTACTTC. J is TRBJ2-7 and V is TRBV30; D may be TRBD1 (6 bases). This CDR3 contains 16 residues. Trimming stripped 0 bases from V and 1 base from J, with 16 bases between. Germline CDR1 reads GTSNPN; CDR2 reads SVGIG (reference sequence).

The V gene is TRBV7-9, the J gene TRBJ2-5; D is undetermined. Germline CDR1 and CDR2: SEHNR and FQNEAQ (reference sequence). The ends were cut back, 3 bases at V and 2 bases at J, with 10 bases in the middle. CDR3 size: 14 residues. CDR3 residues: CASSFFVGQETQYF. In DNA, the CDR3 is TGTGCCAGCAGCTTTTTCGTCGGACAAGAGACCCAGTACTTC.

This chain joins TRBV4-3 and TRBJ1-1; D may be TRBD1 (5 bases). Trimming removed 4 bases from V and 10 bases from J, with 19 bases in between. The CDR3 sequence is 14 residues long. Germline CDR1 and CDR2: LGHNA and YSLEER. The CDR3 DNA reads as TGCGCCAGCAGCCCAAGAGGAGGGGCGGGTAGAGCTTTCTTT. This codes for CASSPRGGAGRAFF.

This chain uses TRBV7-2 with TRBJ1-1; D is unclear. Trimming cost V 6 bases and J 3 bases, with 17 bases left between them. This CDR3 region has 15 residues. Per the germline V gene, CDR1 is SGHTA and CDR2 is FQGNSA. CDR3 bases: TGTGCCAGCAGTTCTGAACCCGGGATCTACACTGAAGCTTTCTTT. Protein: CASSSEPGIYTEAFF.

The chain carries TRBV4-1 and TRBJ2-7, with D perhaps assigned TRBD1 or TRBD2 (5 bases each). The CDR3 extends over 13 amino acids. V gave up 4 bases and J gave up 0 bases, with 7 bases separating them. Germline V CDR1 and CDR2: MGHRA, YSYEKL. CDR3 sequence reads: CASSPGPSYEQYF. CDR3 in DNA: TGCGCCAGCAGCCCGGGACCCTCCTACGAGCAGTACTTC.

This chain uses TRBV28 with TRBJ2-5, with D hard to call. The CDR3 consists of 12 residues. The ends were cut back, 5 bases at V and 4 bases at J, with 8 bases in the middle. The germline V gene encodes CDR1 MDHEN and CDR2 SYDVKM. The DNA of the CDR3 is TGTGCCAGCAGTGGTTCCCGAGAGACCCAGTACTTC. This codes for CASSGSRETQYF.

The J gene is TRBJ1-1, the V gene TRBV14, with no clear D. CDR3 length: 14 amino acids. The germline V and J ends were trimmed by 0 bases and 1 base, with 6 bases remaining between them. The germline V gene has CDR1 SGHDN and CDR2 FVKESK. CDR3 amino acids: CASSQERGNTEAFF. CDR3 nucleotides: TGTGCCAGCAGCCAAGAAAGAGGGAACACTGAAGCTTTCTTT.

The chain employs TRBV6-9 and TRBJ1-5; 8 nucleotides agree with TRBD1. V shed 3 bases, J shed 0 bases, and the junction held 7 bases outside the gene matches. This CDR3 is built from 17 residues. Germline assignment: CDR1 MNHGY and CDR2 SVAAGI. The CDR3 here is CASSYDRGFYSNQPQHF. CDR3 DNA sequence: TGTGCCAGCAGTTACGACAGGGGCTTCTATAGCAATCAGCCCCAGCATTTT.

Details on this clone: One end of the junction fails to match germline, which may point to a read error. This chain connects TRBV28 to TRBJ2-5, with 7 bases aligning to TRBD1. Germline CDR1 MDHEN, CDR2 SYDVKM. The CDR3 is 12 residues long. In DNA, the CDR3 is TGTGCCAGCAGCTTGACAGGGCATCCCCCGGACTTC. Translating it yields CASSLTGHPPDF.

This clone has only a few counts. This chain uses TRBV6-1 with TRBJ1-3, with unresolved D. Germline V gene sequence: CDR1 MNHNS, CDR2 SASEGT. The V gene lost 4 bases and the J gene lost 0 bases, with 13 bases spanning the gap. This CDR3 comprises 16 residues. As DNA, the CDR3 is TGTGCCAGCAGTGGAATTGCCAGCCTCTCTGGAAACACCATATATTTT. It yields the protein CASSGIASLSGNTIYF.

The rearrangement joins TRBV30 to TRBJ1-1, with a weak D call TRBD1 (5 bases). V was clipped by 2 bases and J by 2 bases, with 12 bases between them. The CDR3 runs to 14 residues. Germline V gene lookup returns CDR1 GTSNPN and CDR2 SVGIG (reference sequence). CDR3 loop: CAWSSTAINTEAFF. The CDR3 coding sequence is TGTGCCTGGAGTTCGACAGCCATTAACACTGAAGCTTTCTTT.

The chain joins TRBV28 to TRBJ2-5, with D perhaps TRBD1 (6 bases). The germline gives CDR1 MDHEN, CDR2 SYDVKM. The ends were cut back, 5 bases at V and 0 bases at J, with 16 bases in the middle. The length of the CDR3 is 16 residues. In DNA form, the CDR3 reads TGTGCCAGCAGTAGCCCTGGACAGACTTACCAAGAGACCCAGTACTTC. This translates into CASSSPGQTYQETQYF.

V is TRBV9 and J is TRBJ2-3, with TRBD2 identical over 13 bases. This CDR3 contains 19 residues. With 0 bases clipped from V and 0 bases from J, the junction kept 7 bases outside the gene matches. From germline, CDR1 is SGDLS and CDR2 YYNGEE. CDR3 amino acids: CASSVGRTSGGSSTDTQYF. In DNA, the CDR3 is TGTGCCAGCAGCGTAGGTAGGACTAGCGGGGGTTCTAGCACAGATACGCAGTATTTT.

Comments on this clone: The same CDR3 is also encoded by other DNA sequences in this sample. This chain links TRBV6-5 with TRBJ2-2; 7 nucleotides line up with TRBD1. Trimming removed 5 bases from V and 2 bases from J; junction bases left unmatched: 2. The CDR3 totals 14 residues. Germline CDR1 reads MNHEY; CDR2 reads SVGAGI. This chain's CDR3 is CASSRQGNTGELFF. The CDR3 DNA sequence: TGTGCCAGCAGTCGACAGGGAAACACCGGGGAGCTGTTTTTT.

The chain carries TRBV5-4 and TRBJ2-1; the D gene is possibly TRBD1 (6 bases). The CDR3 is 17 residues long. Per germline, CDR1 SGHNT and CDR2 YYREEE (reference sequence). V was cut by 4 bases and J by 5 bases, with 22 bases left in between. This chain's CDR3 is CASSTRVPRGTNNEQFF. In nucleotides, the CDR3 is TGTGCCAGCAGCACGCGGGTCCCGAGGGGGACCAACAATGAGCAGTTCTTC.

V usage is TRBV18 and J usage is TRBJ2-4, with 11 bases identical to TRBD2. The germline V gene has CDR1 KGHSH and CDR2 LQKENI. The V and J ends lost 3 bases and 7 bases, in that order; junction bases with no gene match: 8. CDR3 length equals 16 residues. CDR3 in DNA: TGTGCCAGCTCACCTAGCGGGAGGGAATTTCGGAACATTCAGTACTTC. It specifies CASSPSGREFRNIQYF. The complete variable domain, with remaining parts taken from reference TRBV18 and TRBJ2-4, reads NAGVMQNPRHLVRRRGQEARLRCSPMKGHSHVYWYRQLPEEGLKFMVYLQKENIIDESGMPKERFSAEFPKEGPSILRIQQVVRGDSAAYFCASSPSGREFRNIQYFGAGTRLSVL.

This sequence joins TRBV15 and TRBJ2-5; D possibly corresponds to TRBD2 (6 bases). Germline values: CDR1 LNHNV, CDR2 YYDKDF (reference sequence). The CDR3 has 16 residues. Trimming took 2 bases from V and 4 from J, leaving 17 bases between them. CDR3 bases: TGTGCCACCAGCAGACAACGTGTCGGGGGTGGAGAGACCCAGTACTTC. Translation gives CATSRQRVGGGETQYF.